The present T cell receptor beta chain was sequenced within a study of technical replicates of blood from a handful of donors. Data came from immunoSEQ multiplex PCR; TCRdb stores just in-frame clones and leaves some out. This sample has roughly 80,000 clones, with approximately 93% found just once. The sample taken for sequencing was T cells isolated from PBMCs. This sequence originates from a human donor in good health.

Here the CDR3 DNA reads TGTGCCTGGAGGAGGGGGCCCGCCAATGAGCAGTTCTTC. Encoded protein: CAWRRGPANEQFF. V usage is TRBV30 and J usage is TRBJ2-1, with 7 positions matching TRBD1. This CDR3 contains 13 residues. Germline lookup yields CDR1 GTSNPN and CDR2 SVGIG (reference sequence). After removal of 3 bases from V and 6 bases from J, the junction contained 5 bases not matched to a gene.